The present T cell receptor beta chain was sequenced within a study of human T cells and chemical hapten exposure. Study outcomes and limitations: Expanded TCRs made up significantly more big CDR3 similarity clusters than controls did.

Time point noted: patch test 1, 2 weeks after DPC sensitization. The treatment: therapeutic diphenylcyclopropenone sensitization with weekly scalp DPC. Prior to each patch test being applied, blood was drawn. The total RNA was obtained from whole blood that was not fractionated. V trimming: 8 bases; J trimming: 9 bases; junction bases outside the gene matches: 13. There are 14 residues in the CDR3. The library put unique molecular identifiers onto individual cDNA molecules. TCRdb redid the calling of the RACE reads with MiXCR, one entry per CDR3 protein. This sample yields about 380,000 distinct CDR3 sequences, of which approximately 5% are seen a single time; 2% to 2.5% belongs to the top ten. About this clonotype: Antigen: not known.

The chain has TRBV12-3 or TRBV12-4 and TRBJ2-3; 8 positions match TRBD1. The TCR was taken from a woman between 50 and 59 years old with alopecia areata. Some clones in this sample may be carry-over from other donors' samples. The material sequenced was whole blood, taken in connection with sensitization to the hapten diphenylcyclopropenone (DPC). CDR3 DNA sequence: TGTGCCAGCTCCGACAGGGGCGATTTTTGGACGCAGTATTTT. Residues: CASSDRGDFWTQYF.